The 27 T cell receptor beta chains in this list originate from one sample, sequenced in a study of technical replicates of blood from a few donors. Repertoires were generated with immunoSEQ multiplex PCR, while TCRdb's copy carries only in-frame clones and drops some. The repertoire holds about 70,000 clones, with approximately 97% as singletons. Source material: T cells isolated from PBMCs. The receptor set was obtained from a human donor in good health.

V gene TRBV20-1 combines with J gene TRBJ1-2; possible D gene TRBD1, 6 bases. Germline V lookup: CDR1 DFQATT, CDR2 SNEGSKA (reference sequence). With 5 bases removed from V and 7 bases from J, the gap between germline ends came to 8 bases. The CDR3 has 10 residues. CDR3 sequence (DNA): TGCAGTGCTGCCAGGGGTGGCTACACCTTC. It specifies CSAARGGYTF.

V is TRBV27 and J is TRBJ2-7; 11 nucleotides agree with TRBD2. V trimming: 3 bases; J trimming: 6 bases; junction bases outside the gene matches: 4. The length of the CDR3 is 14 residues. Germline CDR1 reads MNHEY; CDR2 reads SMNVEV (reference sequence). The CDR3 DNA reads TGTGCCAGCAGTTTCCAGACTAGCGGGGTCGAGCAGTACTTC. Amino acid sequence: CASSFQTSGVEQYF.

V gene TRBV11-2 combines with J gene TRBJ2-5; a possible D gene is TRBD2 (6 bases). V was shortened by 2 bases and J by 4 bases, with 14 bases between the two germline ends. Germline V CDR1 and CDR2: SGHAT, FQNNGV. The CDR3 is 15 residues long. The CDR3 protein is CASSLTGVRLETQYF. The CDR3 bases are TGTGCCAGCAGCTTAACGGGAGTTCGGCTAGAGACCCAGTACTTC.

In nucleotides, the CDR3 is TGCGCCAGCAGCCCCTGGGACAGGGTTGGTGGCTACACCTTC. Amino acids: CASSPWDRVGGYTF. The chain links TRBV5-1 to TRBJ1-2; 9 bases fit TRBD1. J was trimmed by 7 bases and V by 4 bases; bases with no gene match: 8. Germline lookup yields CDR1 SGHRS and CDR2 YFSETQ. CDR3 length equals 14 residues.

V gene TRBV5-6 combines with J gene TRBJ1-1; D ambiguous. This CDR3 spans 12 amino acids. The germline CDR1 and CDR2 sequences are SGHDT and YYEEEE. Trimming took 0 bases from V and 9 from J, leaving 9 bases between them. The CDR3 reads CASSLGAVKAFF. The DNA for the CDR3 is TGTGCCAGCAGCTTGGGGGCAGTTAAAGCTTTCTTT.

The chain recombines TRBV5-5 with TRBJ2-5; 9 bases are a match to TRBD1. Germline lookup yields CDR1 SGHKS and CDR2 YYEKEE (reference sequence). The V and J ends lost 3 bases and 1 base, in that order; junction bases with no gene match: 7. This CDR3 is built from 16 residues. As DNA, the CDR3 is TGTGCCAGCAGCTCTCGACAGGGGGATTTCCAAGAGACCCAGTACTTC. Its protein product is CASSSRQGDFQETQYF.

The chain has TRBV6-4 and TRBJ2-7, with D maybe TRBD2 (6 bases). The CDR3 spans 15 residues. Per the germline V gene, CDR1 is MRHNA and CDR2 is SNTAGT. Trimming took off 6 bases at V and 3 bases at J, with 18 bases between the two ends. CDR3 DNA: TGTGCCAGCAGCGTGGAGAGTAGCGGAAGCTACGAGCAGTACTTC. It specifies CASSVESSGSYEQYF.

The CDR3 reads CASSIVSGSIYNEQFF. The CDR3 DNA sequence: TGTGCCAGCAGCATCGTTAGCGGGAGTATCTACAATGAGCAGTTCTTC. The chain couples TRBV7-2 to TRBJ2-1, with 9 bases aligning to TRBD2. In germline, CDR1 is SGHTA, CDR2 FQGNSA. The CDR3 loop spans 16 amino acids. Trimming removed 5 bases from V and 3 bases from J; junction bases left unmatched: 8.

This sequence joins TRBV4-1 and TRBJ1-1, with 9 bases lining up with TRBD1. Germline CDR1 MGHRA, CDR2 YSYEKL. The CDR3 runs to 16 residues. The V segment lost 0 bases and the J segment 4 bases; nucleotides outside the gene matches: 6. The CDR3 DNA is TGCGCCAGCAGCCAAGAACCAGGGACAGGGATCACTGAAGCTTTCTTT. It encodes CASSQEPGTGITEAFF.

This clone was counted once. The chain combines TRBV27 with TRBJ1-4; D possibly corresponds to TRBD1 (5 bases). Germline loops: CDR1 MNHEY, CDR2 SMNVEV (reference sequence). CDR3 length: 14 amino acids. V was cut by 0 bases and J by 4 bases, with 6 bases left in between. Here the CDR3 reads CASSLSRVNEKLFF. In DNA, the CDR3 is TGTGCCAGCAGTTTATCCAGGGTTAATGAAAAACTGTTTTTT.

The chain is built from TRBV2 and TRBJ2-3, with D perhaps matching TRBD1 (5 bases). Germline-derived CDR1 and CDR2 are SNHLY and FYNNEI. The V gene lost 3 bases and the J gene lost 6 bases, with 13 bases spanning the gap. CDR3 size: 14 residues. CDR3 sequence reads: CASSDWQGPDTQYF. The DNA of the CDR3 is TGTGCCAGCAGTGATTGGCAGGGCCCGGATACGCAGTATTTT. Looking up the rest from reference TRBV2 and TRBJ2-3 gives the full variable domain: EPEVTQTPSHQVTQMGQEVILRCVPISNHLYFYWYRQILGQKVEFLVSFYNNEISEKSEIFDDQFSVERPDGSNFTLKIRSTKLEDSAMYFCASSDWQGPDTQYFGPGTRLTVL.

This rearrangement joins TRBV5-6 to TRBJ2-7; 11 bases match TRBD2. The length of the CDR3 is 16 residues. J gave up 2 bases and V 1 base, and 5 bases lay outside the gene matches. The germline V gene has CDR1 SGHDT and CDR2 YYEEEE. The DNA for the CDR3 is TGTGCCAGCAGCTTGCAGGGACTAGCGGAGACCTACGAGCAGTACTTC. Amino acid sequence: CASSLQGLAETYEQYF.

CDR3 bases: TGTGCCAGCAGTTCAGGGGGCCAGGATGAGCAGTTCTTC. It encodes CASSSGGQDEQFF. The chain uses TRBV6-1 and TRBJ2-1; 8 nucleotides match TRBD1. This CDR3 region has 13 residues. J was trimmed by 8 bases and V by 5 bases; bases with no gene match: 5. CDR1 MNHNS and CDR2 SASEGT come from the germline V gene.

This CDR3 is CASSIGTASNNEQFF. The CDR3 coding sequence is TGTGCCAGCAGTATCGGGACTGCGTCAAACAATGAGCAGTTCTTC. The V gene is TRBV6-5, the J gene TRBJ2-1, with a possible D match to TRBD2 (6 bases). V was pared by 5 bases and J by 5 bases, with 16 bases between. This CDR3 contains 15 residues. Germline values: CDR1 MNHEY, CDR2 SVGAGI.

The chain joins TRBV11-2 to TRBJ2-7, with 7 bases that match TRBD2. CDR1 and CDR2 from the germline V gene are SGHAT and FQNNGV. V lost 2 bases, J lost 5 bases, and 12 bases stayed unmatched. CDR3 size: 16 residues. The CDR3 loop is CASSLNWGGGNHEQYF. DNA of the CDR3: TGTGCCAGCAGCTTAAACTGGGGGGGAGGAAATCACGAGCAGTACTTC.

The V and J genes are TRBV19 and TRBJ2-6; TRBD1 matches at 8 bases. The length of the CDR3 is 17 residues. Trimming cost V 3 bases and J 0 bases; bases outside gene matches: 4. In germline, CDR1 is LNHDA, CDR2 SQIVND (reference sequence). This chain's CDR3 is CASSMQGAGSGANVLTF. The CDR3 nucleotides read TGTGCCAGTAGTATGCAGGGGGCAGGCTCTGGGGCCAACGTCCTGACTTTC. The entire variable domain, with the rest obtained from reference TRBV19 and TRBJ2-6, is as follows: DGGITQSPKYLFRKEGQNVTLSCEQNLNHDAMYWYRQDPGQGLRLIYYSQIVNDFQKGDIAEGYSVSREKKESFPLTVTSAQKNPTAFYLCASSMQGAGSGANVLTFGAGSRLTVL.

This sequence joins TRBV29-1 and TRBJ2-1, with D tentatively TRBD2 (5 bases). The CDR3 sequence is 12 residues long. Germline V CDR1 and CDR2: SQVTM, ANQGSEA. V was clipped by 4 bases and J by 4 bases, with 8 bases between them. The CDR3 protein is CSVGGLYNEQFF. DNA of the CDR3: TGCAGCGTTGGAGGGTTATACAATGAGCAGTTCTTC.

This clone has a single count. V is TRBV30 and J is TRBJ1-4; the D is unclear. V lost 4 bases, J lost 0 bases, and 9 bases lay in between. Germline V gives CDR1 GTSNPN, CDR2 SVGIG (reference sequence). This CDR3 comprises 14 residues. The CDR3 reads CAWTPSATNEKLFF. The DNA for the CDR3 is TGTGCCTGGACCCCGAGTGCAACTAATGAAAAACTGTTTTTT.

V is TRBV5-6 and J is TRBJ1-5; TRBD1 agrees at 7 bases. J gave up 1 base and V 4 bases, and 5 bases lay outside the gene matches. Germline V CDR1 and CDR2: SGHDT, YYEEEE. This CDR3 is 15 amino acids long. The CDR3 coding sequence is TGTGCCAGCAGCATGACAGGGTGGAGCAATCAGCCCCAGCATTTT. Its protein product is CASSMTGWSNQPQHF.

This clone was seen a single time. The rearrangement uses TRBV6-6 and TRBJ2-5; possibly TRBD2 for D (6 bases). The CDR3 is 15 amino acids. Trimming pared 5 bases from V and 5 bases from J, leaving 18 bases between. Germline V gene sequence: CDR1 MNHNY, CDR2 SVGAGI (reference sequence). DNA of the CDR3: TGTGCCAGCAGTCCCCCCGGGAGTCGGAAGGAGACCCAGTACTTC. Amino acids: CASSPPGSRKETQYF.

The chain's CDR3 is CATSRTTGSGELFF. The CDR3 DNA reads TGTGCCACCAGCAGAACGACAGGGTCCGGGGAGCTGTTTTTT. The rearrangement joins TRBV15 to TRBJ2-2; 7 bases line up with TRBD1. Germline assignment: CDR1 LNHNV and CDR2 YYDKDF (reference sequence). The CDR3 spans 14 residues. V dropped 2 bases and J dropped 6; count of bases not matched to a gene: 3.

The CDR3 reads CASSLGTKGNYGYTF. The DNA for the CDR3 is TGCGCCAGCAGCTTGGGGACGAAGGGGAACTATGGCTACACCTTC. The chain employs TRBV5-1 and TRBJ1-2; perhaps TRBD1 as D (5 bases). This CDR3 spans 15 amino acids. V lost 0 bases to trimming and J lost 2 bases, with 11 bases between them. Germline-derived CDR1 and CDR2 are SGHRS and YFSETQ. The full variable domain, rest sourced from reference TRBV5-1 and TRBJ1-2, is KAGVTQTPRYLIKTRGQQVTLSCSPISGHRSVSWYQQTPGQGLQFLFEYFSETQRNKGNFPGRFSGRQFSNSRSEMNVSTLELGDSALYLCASSLGTKGNYGYTFGSGTRLTVV.

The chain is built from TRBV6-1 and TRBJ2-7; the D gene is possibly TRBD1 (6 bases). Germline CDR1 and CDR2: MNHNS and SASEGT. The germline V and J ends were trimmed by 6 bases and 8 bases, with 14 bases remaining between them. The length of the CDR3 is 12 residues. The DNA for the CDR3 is TGTGCCAGCAGACCGGACAGCGGCCAGCAGTACTTC. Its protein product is CASRPDSGQQYF.

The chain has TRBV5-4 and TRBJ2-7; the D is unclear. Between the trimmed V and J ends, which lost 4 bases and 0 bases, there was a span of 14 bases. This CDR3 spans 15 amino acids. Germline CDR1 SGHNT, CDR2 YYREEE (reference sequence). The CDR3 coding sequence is TGTGCCAGCAGCATCTTAGAGGTAACCTCCTACGAGCAGTACTTC. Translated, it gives CASSILEVTSYEQYF.

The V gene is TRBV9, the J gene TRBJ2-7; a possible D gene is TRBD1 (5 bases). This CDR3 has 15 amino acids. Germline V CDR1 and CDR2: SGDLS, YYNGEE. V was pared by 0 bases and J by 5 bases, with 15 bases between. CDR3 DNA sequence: TGTGCCAGCAGCGTAGTTGGGGCCGCGCAGGACGAGCAGTACTTC. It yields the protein CASSVVGAAQDEQYF.

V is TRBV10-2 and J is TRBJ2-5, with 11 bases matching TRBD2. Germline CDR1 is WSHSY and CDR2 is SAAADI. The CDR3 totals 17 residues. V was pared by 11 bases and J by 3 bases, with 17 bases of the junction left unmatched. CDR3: CACLVGTSGESKETQYF. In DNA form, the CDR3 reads TGCGCCTGTTTAGTGGGGACTAGCGGAGAAAGTAAAGAGACCCAGTACTTC.

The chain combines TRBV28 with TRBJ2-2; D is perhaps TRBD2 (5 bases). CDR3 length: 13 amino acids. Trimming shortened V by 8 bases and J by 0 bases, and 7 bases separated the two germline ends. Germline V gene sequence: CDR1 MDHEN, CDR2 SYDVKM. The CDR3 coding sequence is TGTGCCAGCGGAGGACCGAACACCGGGGAGCTGTTTTTT. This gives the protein CASGGPNTGELFF. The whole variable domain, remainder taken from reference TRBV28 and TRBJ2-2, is DVKVTQSSRYLVKRTGEKVFLECVQDMDHENMFWYRQDPGLGLRLIYFSYDVKMKEKGDIPEGYSVSREKKERFSLILESASTNQTSMYLCASGGPNTGELFFGEGSRLTVL.